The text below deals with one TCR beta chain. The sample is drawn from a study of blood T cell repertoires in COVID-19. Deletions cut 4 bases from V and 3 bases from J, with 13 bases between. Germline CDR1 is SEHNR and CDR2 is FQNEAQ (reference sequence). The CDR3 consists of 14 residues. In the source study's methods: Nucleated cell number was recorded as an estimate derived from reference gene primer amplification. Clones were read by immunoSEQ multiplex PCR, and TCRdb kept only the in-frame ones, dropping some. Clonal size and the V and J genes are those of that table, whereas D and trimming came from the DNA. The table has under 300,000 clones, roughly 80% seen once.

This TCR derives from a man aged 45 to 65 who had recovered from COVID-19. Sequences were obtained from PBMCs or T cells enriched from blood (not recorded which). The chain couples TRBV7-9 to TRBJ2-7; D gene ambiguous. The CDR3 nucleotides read TGTGCCAGCAGCTCCTCAGTAGGAGACTACGAGCAGTACTTC. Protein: CASSSSVGDYEQYF.